The 32 T cell receptor beta chains below come from one sample, sequenced in a study of lymphopenia after photon versus proton radiotherapy. Method: immunoSEQ multiplex PCR; TCRdb's copy keeps in-frame clones and lacks some. The data hold 35,000 to 40,000 clones, with over 65% observed a single time. The sequenced sample was peripheral blood, obtained from a patient treated with photon-based radiotherapy. Receptors were obtained from a man aged 50-59 years with gastric cancer.

The chain employs TRBV12-5 and TRBJ2-1, with TRBD2 as a possible D gene (6 bases). The CDR3 contains 17 residues. Germline CDR1 and CDR2: LGHNT and FRNRAP. V lost 2 bases to trimming and J lost 4 bases, with 18 bases between them. The CDR3 protein is CASGLPQVHRGYNEQFF. CDR3 DNA: TGTGCTAGTGGTTTGCCACAAGTACACCGGGGGTACAATGAGCAGTTCTTC.

V gene TRBV6-1 combines with J gene TRBJ1-4; maybe TRBD1 (5 bases). The V end was cut by 7 bases, the J end by 8 bases, with 11 bases between. The CDR3 consists of 12 residues. The germline V gene encodes CDR1 MNHNS and CDR2 SASEGT. The chain's CDR3 is CASTGTVEKLFF. The CDR3 coding sequence is TGTGCCAGCACCGGGACCGTCGAAAAACTGTTTTTT.

J is TRBJ1-1 and V is TRBV6-6; D may be TRBD1 (6 bases). CDR1 MNHNY and CDR2 SVGAGI come from the germline V gene (reference sequence). CDR3 length: 13 residues. Trimming shortened V by 6 bases and J by 0 bases, and 8 bases separated the two germline ends. Here the CDR3 reads CASRQGLNTEAFF. The DNA of the CDR3 is TGTGCCAGCAGACAGGGCCTGAACACTGAAGCTTTCTTT.

The V call is TRBV29-1, the J call TRBJ2-2; D unclear. In germline, CDR1 is SQVTM, CDR2 ANQGSEA. V dropped 0 bases and J dropped 8 bases, with 7 bases sitting between them. The CDR3 sequence is 12 residues long. The chain's CDR3 is CSVEEVSGELFF. CDR3 DNA: TGCAGCGTTGAAGAGGTTTCTGGGGAGCTGTTTTTT.

The chain couples TRBV15 to TRBJ2-3, with 7 bases aligning to TRBD2. V dropped 4 bases and J dropped 3; count of bases not matched to a gene: 7. This CDR3 comprises 15 residues. Germline V gives CDR1 LNHNV, CDR2 YYDKDF (reference sequence). The CDR3: CATSTEGGSTDTQYF. CDR3 bases: TGTGCCACCAGCACGGAAGGCGGGAGTACAGATACGCAGTATTTT. Looking up the rest from reference TRBV15 and TRBJ2-3 gives the full variable domain: DAMVIQNPRYQVTQFGKPVTLSCSQTLNHNVMYWYQQKSSQAPKLLFHYYDKDFNNEADTPDNFQSRRPNTSFCFLDIRSPGLGDTAMYLCATSTEGGSTDTQYFGPGTRLTVL.

The CDR3 sequence is CASSLSPRGKGGNEQFF. Written as DNA, the CDR3 is TGTGCCAGCAGTTTATCTCCCCGGGGGAAAGGAGGCAATGAGCAGTTCTTC. The V gene is TRBV28, the J gene TRBJ2-1, with TRBD2 as a possible D gene (6 bases). CDR1 is MDHEN and CDR2 is SYDVKM in the germline V gene. The CDR3 is 17 residues long. The V end lost 1 base, the J end lost 6 bases, and 19 bases lay between the germline ends.

The chain combines TRBV9 with TRBJ2-2; D may be TRBD2 (6 bases). Per the germline V gene, CDR1 is SGDLS and CDR2 is YYNGEE. Trimming shortened V by 0 bases and J by 7 bases, and 13 bases separated the two germline ends. The CDR3 has 15 residues. CDR3 nucleotide sequence: TGTGCCAGCAGCGTAGCGGCTAGCGTGGGCGGGGAGCTGTTTTTT. The encoded protein is CASSVAASVGGELFF.

This chain connects TRBV7-9 to TRBJ2-7; possibly TRBD2 for D (6 bases). Germline values: CDR1 SEHNR, CDR2 FQNEAQ (reference sequence). The CDR3 runs to 14 residues. Trimming removed 5 bases from V and 3 bases from J, with 14 bases in between. The CDR3 coding sequence is TGTGCCAGCAGCGAGACCGGGACTCACTACGAGCAGTACTTC. Its translation is CASSETGTHYEQYF.

This clone is a singleton in its sample. This chain uses TRBV4-2 with TRBJ1-6; D uncertain. CDR3 length: 13 residues. Trimming pared 1 base from V and 10 bases from J, leaving 8 bases between. Germline V gene lookup returns CDR1 LGHNA and CDR2 YNFKEQ. CDR3 sequence: CASSQVVSSPLHF. CDR3 DNA: TGTGCCAGCAGCCAAGTGGTATCCTCACCCCTCCACTTT.

The CDR3 is CASGGGLAGVYNEQFF. Here the CDR3 DNA reads TGTGCTAGTGGTGGGGGACTAGCGGGAGTTTACAATGAGCAGTTCTTC. V gene TRBV12-5 combines with J gene TRBJ2-1; 14 nucleotides match TRBD2. Trimming removed 5 bases from V and 4 bases from J; junction bases left unmatched: 4. CDR1 and CDR2 (germline): LGHNT, FRNRAP. The CDR3 runs to 16 residues.

The genes are TRBV2 and TRBJ2-1, with D maybe TRBD2 (6 bases). From germline, CDR1 is SNHLY and CDR2 FYNNEI. The CDR3 sequence is 17 residues long. Between the trimmed V and J ends, which lost 3 bases and 0 bases, there was a span of 15 bases. CDR3 loop: CASSERLAVSSYNEQFF. The CDR3 DNA reads as TGTGCCAGCAGTGAGAGGTTAGCGGTAAGCTCCTACAATGAGCAGTTCTTC.

The V gene is TRBV5-1, the J gene TRBJ2-7; 13 bases fit TRBD2. CDR1 SGHRS and CDR2 YFSETQ come from the germline V gene. Trimming cost V 3 bases and J 7 bases; bases outside gene matches: 10. The CDR3 sequence is 16 residues long. CDR3 residues: CASSSRTSGSPGEQYF. Here the CDR3 DNA reads TGCGCCAGCAGCTCCAGGACTAGCGGGAGTCCCGGGGAGCAGTACTTC.

The chain links TRBV28 to TRBJ2-2, with TRBD1 as a possible D gene (6 bases). V lost 9 bases to trimming and J lost 5 bases, with 22 bases between them. Germline loops: CDR1 MDHEN, CDR2 SYDVKM. The CDR3 has 16 amino acids. CDR3 residues: CASDKQGTAGTGELFF. DNA for the CDR3: TGTGCCAGTGACAAACAGGGTACCGCTGGGACCGGGGAGCTGTTTTTT.

This sequence joins TRBV11-3 and TRBJ2-5; 12 bases fit TRBD2. After removal of 5 bases from V and 1 base from J, the junction contained 5 bases not matched to a gene. This CDR3 comprises 16 residues. CDR1 is SGHNT, CDR2 YENEEA, per germline. The CDR3 coding sequence is TGTGCCAGCAGCCAAGGACTAGCGGGGATCCAAGAGACCCAGTACTTC. As protein: CASSQGLAGIQETQYF.

This sequence joins TRBV4-1 and TRBJ2-1; 11 bases line up with TRBD2. The CDR3 is made up of 19 amino acids. Germline assignment: CDR1 MGHRA and CDR2 YSYEKL. Trimming removed 0 bases from V and 8 bases from J; junction bases left unmatched: 15. CDR3 DNA sequence: TGCGCCAGCAGCCAAGATATGAGGGGACTAGCGGCTCGAGGGGATGAGCAGTTCTTC. This gives the protein CASSQDMRGLAARGDEQFF.

The V and J genes are TRBV19 and TRBJ2-7; a weak D match, TRBD1 (5 bases). Trimming shortened V by 3 bases and J by 1 base, and 13 bases separated the two germline ends. CDR3 length: 15 residues. Germline V lookup: CDR1 LNHDA, CDR2 SQIVND (reference sequence). DNA for the CDR3: TGTGCCAGTAGTATCGCCCAGGGTCGGTCCTACGAGCAGTACTTC. It specifies CASSIAQGRSYEQYF.

V usage is TRBV18 and J usage is TRBJ1-4; D not certain. The V end was cut by 4 bases, the J end by 2 bases, with 8 bases between. The CDR3 totals 14 residues. CDR1 and CDR2 from the germline V gene are KGHSH and LQKENI. The CDR3 bases are TGTGCCAGCTCACTTCTAAACACTAATGAAAAACTGTTTTTT. Translated: CASSLLNTNEKLFF.

This clone was seen just once. The genes are TRBV30 and TRBJ1-2; possibly TRBD1 for D (5 bases). This CDR3 has 13 amino acids. Germline CDR1 reads GTSNPN; CDR2 reads SVGIG (reference sequence). The V and J ends lost 5 bases and 2 bases respectively, with 12 bases between them. The chain's CDR3 is CAWPRGGNYGYTF. CDR3 sequence (DNA): TGTGCCTGGCCTCGCGGGGGAAACTATGGCTACACCTTC.

The rearrangement links TRBV6-5 to TRBJ2-1, with 8 bases aligning to TRBD2. The CDR3 has 15 amino acids. J lost 4 bases, V lost 2 bases, and 4 bases had no gene match. Per germline, CDR1 MNHEY and CDR2 SVGAGI. The CDR3 here is CASSYRGRSYNEQFF. In DNA form, the CDR3 reads TGTGCCAGCAGTTACCGCGGGAGGTCTTACAATGAGCAGTTCTTC.

In its sample, this clone was seen once. The rearrangement uses TRBV2 and TRBJ1-4, with TRBD1 matching over 7 bases. The CDR3 covers 13 residues. Germline V CDR1 and CDR2: SNHLY, FYNNEI. The V gene end was trimmed by 10 bases and the J gene end by 3 bases; junction bases not matched to a gene: 5. The CDR3 DNA sequence: TGTGCCACCTCGGACAGGCCTAATGAAAAACTGTTTTTT. It codes for CATSDRPNEKLFF.

The V and J genes are TRBV19 and TRBJ1-1; D unclear. The CDR3 has 15 amino acids. The germline V gene encodes CDR1 LNHDA and CDR2 SQIVND (reference sequence). With 0 bases removed from V and 6 bases from J, the gap between germline ends came to 14 bases. The CDR3 loop reads CASSIDVNGWAEAFF. The CDR3 DNA follows: TGTGCCAGTAGTATAGATGTTAATGGTTGGGCTGAAGCTTTCTTT.

The chain employs TRBV5-1 and TRBJ2-3; 10 nucleotides align to TRBD1. This CDR3 region has 15 residues. CDR1 and CDR2 (germline): SGHRS, YFSETQ. V gave up 4 bases and J gave up 4 bases; unmatched junction bases: 6. CDR3 residues: CASSPGQGGPDTQYF. As DNA, the CDR3 is TGCGCCAGCAGCCCTGGACAGGGGGGCCCAGATACGCAGTATTTT.

In this sample, this clone turned up a few times. The chain couples TRBV5-6 to TRBJ1-4; no definite D call. The germline V gene encodes CDR1 SGHDT and CDR2 YYEEEE. The CDR3 consists of 17 residues. Trimming shortened V by 0 bases and J by 0 bases, and 12 bases separated the two germline ends. The CDR3 loop reads CASSLERGVATNEKLFF. CDR3 in DNA: TGTGCCAGCAGCTTGGAACGGGGAGTTGCAACTAATGAAAAACTGTTTTTT.

This clone was detected only once. The chain is built from TRBV2 and TRBJ1-1; 10 nucleotides match TRBD1. The junction had 9 bases not matched to a gene; V was cut back by 8 bases and J by 0 bases. The germline V gene has CDR1 SNHLY and CDR2 FYNNEI. CDR3 size: 16 residues. The CDR3 protein is CASPTGGAVLNTEAFF. The CDR3 bases are TGTGCCAGCCCGACAGGGGGCGCGGTGCTGAACACTGAAGCTTTCTTT.

This clone was counted between two and nine times. The CDR3 is CATSRGWDRGVIQPQHF. The CDR3, as DNA: TGTGCCACCAGCCGAGGCTGGGACAGGGGGGTGATTCAGCCCCAGCATTTT. This chain joins TRBV15 and TRBJ1-5; 11 bases map to TRBD1. Trimming cost V 5 bases and J 6 bases; bases outside gene matches: 12. The CDR3 spans 17 residues. Germline CDR1 LNHNV, CDR2 YYDKDF (reference sequence).

The chain is built from TRBV18 and TRBJ2-1; TRBD2 might be the D (5 bases). This CDR3 is built from 13 residues. In germline, CDR1 is KGHSH, CDR2 LQKENI. Trimming removed 3 bases at V and 8 bases at J, with 11 bases between. CDR3 protein: CASSPRSGDEQFF. As DNA, the CDR3 is TGTGCCAGCTCACCCAGGAGCGGCGATGAGCAGTTCTTC.

The rearrangement joins TRBV5-1 to TRBJ2-1; weak D call: TRBD2 (6 bases). Germline loops: CDR1 SGHRS, CDR2 YFSETQ. The CDR3 is 17 amino acids. V was clipped by 3 bases and J by 8 bases, with 24 bases between them. The CDR3: CASSSRLATQTKDEQFF. CDR3 nucleotides: TGCGCCAGCAGCTCCCGGCTAGCGACCCAAACGAAGGATGAGCAGTTCTTC.

The chain couples TRBV29-1 to TRBJ2-7; possibly TRBD1 for D (7 bases). Germline-derived CDR1 and CDR2 are SQVTM and ANQGSEA. Trimming shortened V by 5 bases and J by 4 bases, and 12 bases separated the two germline ends. This CDR3 is 12 amino acids long. This chain's CDR3 is CSVWDSGYEQYF. The CDR3 nucleotides read TGCAGCGTTTGGGACAGCGGGTACGAGCAGTACTTC.

The chain employs TRBV14 and TRBJ1-1, with D possibly being TRBD1 (6 bases). Germline-derived CDR1 and CDR2 are SGHDN and FVKESK. The CDR3 extends over 11 amino acids. Trimming pared 6 bases from V and 7 bases from J, leaving 9 bases between. The CDR3 coding sequence is TGTGCCAGCAGTACCAGGGGTGAAGCTTTCTTT. As protein: CASSTRGEAFF.

The rearrangement links TRBV6-5 to TRBJ2-7; unclear D gene. With 0 bases removed from V and 2 bases from J, the gap between germline ends came to 8 bases. The germline V gene encodes CDR1 MNHEY and CDR2 SVGAGI. CDR3 length: 14 amino acids. The CDR3 sequence is CASSYSSETYEQYF. The CDR3 DNA reads TGTGCCAGCAGTTACTCGTCGGAGACCTACGAGCAGTACTTC.

This CDR3 is CASIFQGGADTQYF. For the CDR3, the DNA is TGTGCCAGCATCTTCCAGGGTGGGGCAGATACGCAGTATTTT. The chain links TRBV2 to TRBJ2-3, with D perhaps TRBD1 (5 bases). Per germline, CDR1 SNHLY and CDR2 FYNNEI. CDR3 length: 14 amino acids. V was clipped by 7 bases and J by 4 bases, with 15 bases between them.

V is TRBV7-3 and J is TRBJ2-4; 7 bases line up with TRBD1. The CDR3 consists of 15 residues. V trimming: 3 bases; J trimming: 0 bases; junction bases outside the gene matches: 2. Germline loops: CDR1 SGHTA, CDR2 FQGTGA. CDR3 coding DNA: TGTGCCAGCAGCTTGGGACAGTTAGCCAAAAACATTCAGTACTTC. Amino acids: CASSLGQLAKNIQYF.